The clone carrying this T cell receptor beta chain appeared many times. The sample originates from a study of T-cell reconstitution after alpha-beta-depleted transplantation in children. The library targeted TCRbeta and was prepared with unique molecular identifiers. TCRdb analysed the PCR reads with MiXCR anew, one entry per CDR3 protein. Of 75,000 to 100,000 distinct CDR3 sequences in the sample, 7% to 9% were seen once. After removal of 3 bases from V and 2 bases from J, the junction contained 3 bases not matched to a gene. The CDR3 covers 15 residues. The germline V gene has CDR1 SNHLY and CDR2 FYNNEI.

The J gene is TRBJ2-3, the V gene TRBV2, with TRBD1 matching over 9 bases. This TCR was sampled from a human donor who donated a stem cell graft to a child with congenital amegakaryocytic thrombocytopenia. Sequenced here: PBMCs from the stem cell graft donor, sampled from the stem cell graft. The CDR3 reads CASSDRDRDTDTQYF. In DNA, the CDR3 is TGTGCCAGCAGTGATCGGGACAGGGACACAGATACGCAGTATTTT.